This TCR beta chain was captured in a study of blood T cell repertoires in COVID-19 (dated by TCRdb to 2019 to 2021). Background for the entire study: Collaborator samples came from the United States, Italy and Spain and covered acute and convalescent phases of COVID-19. Sample metadata almost always included a de-identified subject ID, COVID-19 status, age in years and sex. A freely available public database, intended as a resource for researchers studying the immune response to SARS-CoV-2, is where the repertoires were released. The prospective study material was composed of cDNA or gDNA derived from T cells, B-cell-depleted T cells, or PBMCs. The samples were drawn from the first 160 participants of the ongoing ImmuneRACE study and from 1,254 subjects provided by 6 global collaborators. Where available, HLA class I and class II types were obtained from metadata supplied by the sample provider rather than from assay-based typing. The dataset comprised deeply sampled blood TCRbeta repertoires from subjects exposed to, actively infected with, or recovered from COVID-19. Study-level results and caveats: Clinical and demographic metadata were provided uncurated, with the amount varying by source and participant.

One collaborating source in Seattle enrolled patients during active infection and followed them longitudinally through the course of disease. Collaborating institutions collected whole blood in K2EDTA tubes following their own protocols. Collaborator samples were shipped for TCRbeta analysis as frozen whole blood, isolated PBMCs, or DNA extracted from either sample type. On this clone: No cognate antigen has been identified for it. Base quality data are lacking; no much larger clone is found one base away.

The germline V gene (reference sequence) provides CDR1 LGHDT and CDR2 YNNKEL. The cysteine opens and the phenylalanine closes a CDR3 of 15 amino acids. The entry retains the CDR3 DNA only, 45 bases that are in frame from base 1. Trimming accounts for 4 bases at V and 4 bases at J, while the number of junction bases matched to no gene is 7. TCRbeta CDR3 regions were amplified from genomic DNA by means of the immunoSEQ Assay, a bias-controlled multiplex PCR. On the authors' methods: The number of nucleated cells in each sample was estimated by amplification of reference gene primers within the assay. Sequence reads were collapsed and filtered to measure the absolute abundance of every unique TCRbeta CDR3 rearrangement. For each sample, productive Simpson clonality was calculated as the square root of Simpson's diversity index across productive rearrangements. Entries here come from immuneACCESS through TCRdb and include only in-frame sequences with V and J called. Some clones fail to appear in such tables; in the studies checked, an unresolved V gene covers under half of the shortfall, and the cause of the remainder is unknown. V, J and clone size are taken as reported in that table, and D and trimming were inferred from the DNA itself. Present in this sample are under 400,000 clones, 90% of which were seen just once. The ten largest clones represent roughly 2.8% of the sample.

Recombination connected TRBV3-1 (or the pseudogene TRBV3-2) to TRBJ1-1; the central 9 bases match TRBD1. Specimen: peripheral blood. The clonotype originates from a woman aged 25 to 39 with COVID-19, enrolled during active disease. The DNA is TGTGCCAGCAGCCCTATGGGACAGGGTACCACTGAAGCTTTCTTT. The resulting protein is CASSPMGQGTTEAFF.